This TCR beta chain was obtained from a study of T cells in Graves' hyperthyroidism and ophthalmopathy. Whole-study context: Blood from the periphery was taken at initial diagnosis, before any treatment.

V was cut by 2 bases and J by 3 bases, with 11 bases left in between. This CDR3 has 13 residues. Germline loops: CDR1 DFQATT, CDR2 SNEGSKA (reference sequence). Authors of the study amplified TCR beta CDR3 regions from RNA transcripts. In the first-round RT-PCR of the TCR CDR3, the HTBI primer set was used. TCRdb used MiXCR to reprocess the multiplex PCR reads, holding one entry per CDR3 protein. The sample carries fewer than 850,000 distinct CDR3 sequences, 15% to 20% recorded once. Notes on the study in general: Most thyroid clonotypes expanded above 0.001 appeared in blood too.

Isolation of PBMCs was performed on around 9.4 ml fresh peripheral blood. On this clonotype itself: Its antigen is undetermined.

The origin of this receptor is a man aged 50-59 years with Graves' hyperthyroidism. V usage is TRBV20-1 and J usage is TRBJ2-7; D unclear. The sample taken for sequencing was blood. CDR3 protein: CSARSLTHYEQYF. DNA of the CDR3: TGCAGTGCTAGAAGTCTGACTCACTACGAGCAGTACTTC.